The sample holds a few counts of the clone carrying this T cell receptor (beta chain). Its antigen remains unidentified. This sample was taken from a study of cytomegalovirus exposure and HLA in healthy donors. Overall study results and limits: Later on, an analysis showed TCR association rates differing by HLA locus, with DRB1 the most and HLA-C the fewest. A prior analysis recorded that most TCR beta V segments were productive about 90% or about 30% of the time. A later analysis appeared to link common viral pathogens to several of the most significant clusters.

This CDR3 is built from 16 residues. Germline V lookup: CDR1 MNHNY, CDR2 SVGAGI (reference sequence). J was trimmed by 4 bases and V by 3 bases; bases with no gene match: 8. The primer mix had 60 Vbeta and 13 Jbeta primers. Measured with immunoSEQ multiplex PCR; TCRdb has only the in-frame clones, and not every one. The table shows under 200,000 clones, with about 80% occurring only once. The V and J genes are TRBV6-6 and TRBJ1-5; TRBD1 matches at 8 bases. The sample taken for sequencing was PBMCs. This receptor was identified in a man younger than 35 in good health and CMV-seropositive. As DNA, the CDR3 is TGTGCCAGCAGTTATATTGCCAGGACAGGGAATCAGCCCCAGCATTTT. Its translation: CASSYIARTGNQPQHF.